A single sample is the source of the 7 T cell receptor beta chains below, sequenced in a study of T cell changes during pregnancy in multiple sclerosis. Profiled with immunoSEQ multiplex PCR; TCRdb holds only in-frame clones, not every one. The data contain fewer than 60,000 clones, roughly 90% of them singletons. The source was peripheral blood, collected after pregnancy. These receptors originate from a female donor in good health, enrolled as a control in a pregnancy study.

CDR3 protein: CASSLGTEEKLFF. The DNA for the CDR3 is TGTGCCAGTTCTTTAGGGACTGAAGAAAAACTGTTTTTT. The gene calls are TRBV2 and TRBJ1-4, with a weak D call TRBD1 (5 bases). Trimming shortened V by 9 bases and J by 8 bases, and 16 bases separated the two germline ends. Germline V gives CDR1 SNHLY, CDR2 FYNNEI. CDR3 size: 13 residues. Combining the CDR3 with reference TRBV2 and TRBJ1-4 gives the whole variable domain EPEVTQTPSHQVTQMGQEVILRCVPISNHLYFYWYRQILGQKVEFLVSFYNNEISEKSEIFDDQFSVERPDGSNFTLKIRSTKLEDSAMYFCASSLGTEEKLFFGSGTQLSVL.

The rearrangement joins TRBV5-1 to TRBJ2-3, with a possible D match to TRBD1 (5 bases). CDR1 and CDR2 (germline): SGHRS, YFSETQ. This CDR3 spans 15 amino acids. Trimming left V 0 bases short and J 3 bases short, with 11 bases between. Written as DNA, the CDR3 is TGCGCCAGCAGCTTGGAAGGGGTTGGGACAGATACGCAGTATTTT. It codes for CASSLEGVGTDTQYF. Based on the CDR3 plus reference TRBV5-1 and TRBJ2-3, the full variable domain is KAGVTQTPRYLIKTRGQQVTLSCSPISGHRSVSWYQQTPGQGLQFLFEYFSETQRNKGNFPGRFSGRQFSNSRSEMNVSTLELGDSALYLCASSLEGVGTDTQYFGPGTRLTVL.

The V call is TRBV7-9, the J call TRBJ2-7; 7 bases align to TRBD1. This CDR3 is built from 15 residues. Germline V CDR1 and CDR2: SEHNR, FQNEAQ (reference sequence). Unmatched junction bases numbered 12, after V lost 4 bases and J lost 6 bases. The CDR3 region is CASSSHRQGISEQYF. CDR3 nucleotide sequence: TGTGCCAGCAGCTCCCACCGACAGGGTATCAGCGAGCAGTACTTC.

V gene TRBV18 combines with J gene TRBJ1-4, with TRBD1 matching over 7 bases. The V gene end was trimmed by 6 bases and the J gene end by 4 bases; junction bases not matched to a gene: 8. This CDR3 has 15 amino acids. Germline assignment: CDR1 KGHSH and CDR2 LQKENI. The CDR3 region is CASSLGQAVNEKLFF. The CDR3 nucleotides are TGTGCCAGCTCTCTTGGACAGGCGGTTAATGAAAAACTGTTTTTT.

This sequence joins TRBV19 and TRBJ2-7; tentatively, D is TRBD1 (5 bases). The CDR3 consists of 14 residues. Germline V gene lookup returns CDR1 LNHDA and CDR2 SQIVND (reference sequence). The V end lost 3 bases, the J end lost 0 bases, and 9 bases lay between the germline ends. The CDR3 nucleotides read TGTGCCAGTAGTATCTCCACAGGCTCCTACGAGCAGTACTTC. Its translation: CASSISTGSYEQYF. The full variable domain, in which reference TRBV19 and TRBJ2-7 provide the parts outside the CDR3, is DGGITQSPKYLFRKEGQNVTLSCEQNLNHDAMYWYRQDPGQGLRLIYYSQIVNDFQKGDIAEGYSVSREKKESFPLTVTSAQKNPTAFYLCASSISTGSYEQYFGPGTRLTVT.

This clone was seen just once. CDR3 DNA: TGTGCCACCAGCAGAGATCTGAGGGATTACACCGGGGAGCTGTTTTTT. Protein: CATSRDLRDYTGELFF. V gene TRBV15 combines with J gene TRBJ2-2; possibly TRBD2 for D (5 bases). In germline, CDR1 is LNHNV, CDR2 YYDKDF (reference sequence). This CDR3 has 16 residues. Trimming removed 0 bases from V and 3 bases from J, with 11 bases in between.

The chain employs TRBV7-3 and TRBJ1-5, with D possibly matching TRBD1 (5 bases). V was cut by 5 bases and J by 2 bases, with 16 bases left in between. Per the germline V gene, CDR1 is SGHTA and CDR2 is FQGTGA. The CDR3 contains 16 residues. The chain's CDR3 is CASSRAPGWCNQPQHF. The CDR3 coding sequence is TGTGCCAGCAGCCGGGCCCCAGGGTGGTGCAATCAGCCCCAGCATTTT.